The T cell receptor (beta chain) under discussion was sequenced for a study of OX40 agonist ivuxolimab in advanced cancers. Study-wide background: At 0.01 to 10 mg/kg, ivuxolimab was administered intravenously to patients every 2 weeks.

The germline V gene encodes CDR1 SGDLS and CDR2 YYNGEE. The CDR3 consists of 15 residues. Germline trimming cut 5 bases from V and 8 bases from J; bases unmatched to any gene: 10. This clone was seen a handful of times. Clones were sequenced by immunoSEQ multiplex PCR, and TCRdb holds only the in-frame ones, with some missing. The sample carries 80,000 or so clones, approximately 89% recorded once. The specimen was CD4+ or CD8+ T cells sorted from blood, collected in a trial of the OX40 agonist ivuxolimab. The genes are TRBV9 and TRBJ1-2, with 12 positions matching TRBD1. The receptor comes from an adult with an advanced solid tumor such as melanoma, head and neck, liver or kidney cancer. The CDR3 loop reads CASSVGTGGAEGYTF. CDR3 nucleotide sequence: TGTGCCAGCAGTGTCGGGACAGGGGGCGCCGAGGGCTACACCTTC.